The T cell receptor beta chain under discussion was sequenced for a study of T cell repertoires in cytomegalovirus infection. Ten or more counts support this clonotype. Antigen specificity is unknown. From the reads, TCRdb called clonotypes with MiXCR, one entry per CDR3 protein. The data show about 830,000 distinct CDR3 sequences, approximately 29% seen once. The CDR3 runs 15 residues. With 3 bases removed from V and 0 bases from J, the gap between germline ends came to 11 bases. Germline CDR1 reads LGHNT; CDR2 reads FRNRAP. The origin of this receptor is a human donor in good health (CMV status not recorded). Some clones in this sample may be carry-over from other donors' samples. The chain couples TRBV12-5 to TRBJ1-1; unclear D gene. Material: cultured CD8+ T cells from PBMCs, obtained from culture after CMV antigen stimulation. CDR3: CASGFHQPVNTEAFF. CDR3 nucleotides: TGTGCTAGTGGTTTCCATCAACCCGTGAACACTGAAGCTTTCTTT.